These 19 T cell receptor beta chains were sequenced from one sample in a study of blood T cells in healthy people across ages (dated by TCRdb to the mid-2010s). The library was produced with 5' RACE. The run used an Illumina HiSeq 2500. A second PCR of about 6 to 11 cycles was performed with a sample-barcoded 5' primer and a J-beta primer mix. TCRdb passed the public sequencing reads through fastp at Q25 and MiXCR, retaining productive beta sequences. One record per CDR3 amino acid sequence lists the most common genes and DNA. For this sample there are 1.5 million to 2 million distinct CDR3 sequences; 49% appear just once. Around 2.1% of the sample belongs to the ten largest clones. The sample taken for sequencing was blood. These receptors were collected from a woman aged 40 to 50 in good health.

This clonotype has a handful of counts. Here the CDR3 DNA reads TGTGCCAGCAGGAACGAACCGGGACTAGCCAAAAACATTCAGTACTTC. Protein sequence: CASRNEPGLAKNIQYF. The J gene is TRBJ2-4, the V gene TRBV2, with D possibly TRBD2 on 6 matching bases. V gave up 6 bases and J gave up 0 bases, with 15 bases separating them. The germline V gene encodes CDR1 SNHLY and CDR2 FYNNEI. The CDR3 loop spans 16 amino acids. Full variable domain (outside the CDR3, taken from reference TRBV2 and TRBJ2-4): EPEVTQTPSHQVTQMGQEVILRCVPISNHLYFYWYRQILGQKVEFLVSFYNNEISEKSEIFDDQFSVERPDGSNFTLKIRSTKLEDSAMYFCASRNEPGLAKNIQYFGAGTRLSVL.

The CDR3 DNA is TGTGCCAGCAGTGAATTAAGGGGGTACTACACCTTC. Protein sequence: CASSELRGYYTF. The genes are TRBV25-1 and TRBJ1-2, with D perhaps matching TRBD1 (6 bases). V was shortened by 1 base and J by 10 bases, with 10 bases between the two germline ends. The CDR3 is 12 amino acids. Germline V gene data show CDR1 as MGHDK and CDR2 as SYGVNS.

The chain employs TRBV20-1 and TRBJ1-2, with 7 bases fitting TRBD1. The CDR3 loop spans 15 amino acids. V gave up 1 base and J gave up 8 bases; unmatched junction bases: 13. Per germline, CDR1 DFQATT and CDR2 SNEGSKA (reference sequence). The CDR3 DNA is TGCAGTGCTAGAGTCCCTGGACAGGTGTCGTCAGGCTACACCTTC. Translation: CSARVPGQVSSGYTF.

J is TRBJ2-3 and V is TRBV20-1; either TRBD1 or TRBD2 may fit D (5 bases each). The V end was cut by 3 bases, the J end by 2 bases, with 15 bases between. CDR1 is DFQATT, CDR2 SNEGSKA, per germline (reference sequence). The CDR3 covers 15 residues. The CDR3 here is CSARRGRPYTDTQYF. CDR3 bases: TGCAGTGCTAGGAGGGGTAGGCCTTACACAGATACGCAGTATTTT.

The table lists this clonotype with a few counts. The CDR3 protein is CASSLEWKSDTQYF. Written as DNA, the CDR3 is TGTGCCAGCAGTTTAGAGTGGAAATCAGATACGCAGTATTTT. V usage is TRBV12-3 or TRBV12-4 and J usage is TRBJ2-3; no clear D. The CDR3 length is 14 residues. V lost 1 base and J 4 bases, leaving 9 bases between the germline ends.

This clonotype appeared a single time. This chain uses TRBV20-1 with TRBJ1-6; perhaps TRBD1 as D (6 bases). This CDR3 region has 15 residues. V dropped 0 bases and J dropped 4 bases, with 10 bases sitting between them. Germline V gene lookup returns CDR1 DFQATT and CDR2 SNEGSKA (reference sequence). In nucleotides, the CDR3 is TGCAGTGCTAGAGAGCGGGACACTTATAATTCACCCCTCCACTTT. This translates into CSARERDTYNSPLHF.

The chain links TRBV3-1 to TRBJ2-5; 7 nucleotides agree with TRBD2. Germline CDR1 and CDR2: LGHDT and YNNKEL (reference sequence). Losses at the gene ends were 4 bases for V and 5 bases for J; bases not matched to a gene: 10. The CDR3 consists of 15 residues. The CDR3 bases are TGTGCCAGCAGCCCGGGACGAGCGGGGAATGAGACCCAGTACTTC. Translated, it gives CASSPGRAGNETQYF.

The genes are TRBV20-1 and TRBJ1-2; 7 positions agree with TRBD1. CDR3 length equals 14 residues. Germline V lookup: CDR1 DFQATT, CDR2 SNEGSKA (reference sequence). Unmatched junction bases numbered 8, after V lost 6 bases and J lost 1 base. CDR3 coding DNA: TGCAGTGCCAGACCCAGGGGGAGTAACTATGGCTACACCTTC. It codes for CSARPRGSNYGYTF.

This clonotype appeared once. J is TRBJ2-1 and V is TRBV6-2 or TRBV6-3; TRBD2 agrees at 13 bases. Germline V gene data show CDR1 as MNHEY and CDR2 as SVGEGT. V shed 6 bases, J shed 7 bases, and the junction held 6 bases outside the gene matches. The CDR3 covers 15 residues. The CDR3 DNA reads TGTGCCAGCAGATCCGGACTAGCGGGGGTAAATGAGCAGTTCTTC. This translates into CASRSGLAGVNEQFF.

This clonotype was seen only a few times. This rearrangement joins TRBV28 to TRBJ2-3; 8 bases are shared with TRBD2. The CDR3 is 16 residues long. V lost 6 bases to trimming and J lost 1 base; unmatched junction nucleotides: 9. Germline V CDR1 and CDR2: MDHEN, SYDVKM. The CDR3 nucleotides are TGTGCCAGCAGACCGAAGCGGGGGCGGCGCACAGATACGCAGTATTTT. Protein: CASRPKRGRRTDTQYF. The whole variable domain, remainder taken from reference TRBV28 and TRBJ2-3, is DVKVTQSSRYLVKRTGEKVFLECVQDMDHENMFWYRQDPGLGLRLIYFSYDVKMKEKGDIPEGYSVSREKKERFSLILESASTNQTSMYLCASRPKRGRRTDTQYFGPGTRLTVL.

This clonotype occurred once. CDR3 region: CASSPLEVAETQFF. CDR3 nucleotide sequence: TGTGCCAGCTCACCCCTAGAAGTCGCGGAGACCCAGTTCTTC. J is TRBJ2-1 and V is TRBV18, with unresolved D. Germline CDR1 and CDR2: KGHSH and LQKENI. The CDR3 spans 14 residues. V lost 3 bases and J lost 13, with 19 bases in between.

The V and J genes are TRBV27 and TRBJ2-7, with TRBD2 as a possible D gene (6 bases). This CDR3 has 13 residues. V was cut by 6 bases and J by 7 bases, with 16 bases left in between. CDR1 MNHEY and CDR2 SMNVEV come from the germline V gene (reference sequence). CDR3 nucleotide sequence: TGTGCCAGCAGCCCAACTAGCCCGGGGGAGCAGTACTTC. Amino acid sequence: CASSPTSPGEQYF.

The rearrangement links TRBV15 to TRBJ2-1; D uncertain. V lost 1 base to trimming and J lost 5 bases, with 9 bases between them. The CDR3 sequence is 14 residues long. Looked up from germline, CDR1 is LNHNV and CDR2 is YYDKDF (reference sequence). The DNA for the CDR3 is TGTGCCACCAGCAGAGTAGGGCAGAACAATGAGCAGTTCTTC. Residues: CATSRVGQNNEQFF. The full variable domain, completed using reference TRBV15 and TRBJ2-1, is DAMVIQNPRYQVTQFGKPVTLSCSQTLNHNVMYWYQQKSSQAPKLLFHYYDKDFNNEADTPDNFQSRRPNTSFCFLDIRSPGLGDTAMYLCATSRVGQNNEQFFGPGTRLTVL.

This sequence joins TRBV29-1 and TRBJ2-4, with 7 nucleotides matching TRBD2. The end of the DNA is better explained by TRBJ2-5, so the J call may be wrong. Germline assignment: CDR1 SQVTM and CDR2 ANQGSEA. This CDR3 is built from 13 residues. The CDR3 DNA is TGCAGCGTTTGGGGAGCGGGGAAAGAGACCCAGTACTTC. Translated: CSVWGAGKETQYF.

This clonotype came up once. The DNA of the CDR3 is TGTGCCGCCAGGGGACCAGGGGGCCTTCGAAACACCATATATTTT. Translated, it gives CAARGPGGLRNTIYF. This rearrangement joins TRBV10-3 to TRBJ1-3, with 8 positions matching TRBD1. Trimming removed 11 bases from V and 5 bases from J; junction bases left unmatched: 14. There are 15 residues in the CDR3. The V gene's germline CDR1 is ENHRY and CDR2 SYGVKD.

This clonotype turned up a few times. V and J are TRBV27 and TRBJ2-5; 8 bases are a match to TRBD2. With V trimmed by 5 bases and J by 5 bases, 7 bases remained unmatched. CDR1 is MNHEY, CDR2 SMNVEV, per germline (reference sequence). This CDR3 has 14 amino acids. The CDR3, as DNA: TGTGCCAGCAGTGTGGGATCGGGGGGGGAGACCCAGTACTTC. As protein: CASSVGSGGETQYF.

V usage is TRBV12-5 and J usage is TRBJ2-5; no clear D. The end of the DNA aligns better with TRBJ2-1, so the J call may be wrong. The CDR3 length is 13 residues. CDR1 is LGHNT, CDR2 FRNRAP, per germline. CDR3 sequence reads: CASGFADLETQFF. CDR3 nucleotide sequence: TGTGCTAGTGGTTTTGCTGACCTGGAGACCCAGTTCTTC.

A few counts support this clonotype. The genes are TRBV13 and TRBJ2-3; D is ambiguous. The CDR3 consists of 13 residues. Between the trimmed V and J ends, which lost 1 base and 7 bases, there was a span of 9 bases. CDR1 is PRHDT and CDR2 is FYEKMQ in the germline V gene (reference sequence). In DNA, the CDR3 is TGTGCCAGCAGCTTAGTGGCGCAAAATACGCAGTATTTT. This gives the protein CASSLVAQNTQYF.

The chain is built from TRBV20-1 and TRBJ1-2, with a weak D call TRBD1 (6 bases). This CDR3 has 13 residues. The V and J ends lost 6 bases and 8 bases respectively, with 19 bases between them. The germline V gene encodes CDR1 DFQATT and CDR2 SNEGSKA (reference sequence). The CDR3 region is CSAPPGGAWGYTF. In DNA, the CDR3 is TGCAGTGCACCTCCGGGGGGCGCCTGGGGCTACACCTTC.